This T cell receptor (beta chain) originates from a study of blood T cell repertoires in COVID-19. Study information: Collection of acute and convalescent COVID-19 samples took place in the United States, Italy and Spain.

Some clones are missing from TCRdb's copy, which holds only in-frame ones; the method was immunoSEQ multiplex PCR. The sample lists around 380,000 clones, 70% to 85% occurring once. The CDR3 covers 17 residues. V shed 2 bases and J 4 bases; nucleotides not matched to a gene: 7. Looked up from germline, CDR1 is LGHNA and CDR2 is YNFKEQ. This chain uses TRBV4-2 with TRBJ1-6; 8 positions match TRBD1. Sequenced: peripheral blood. This sequence was found in a human donor with acute or convalescent COVID-19. The donor label of this sample is uncertain. CDR3: CASSQLGQGSYNSPLHF. The CDR3 nucleotides are TGTGCCAGCAGCCAATTAGGACAGGGATCTTATAATTCACCCCTCCACTTT.